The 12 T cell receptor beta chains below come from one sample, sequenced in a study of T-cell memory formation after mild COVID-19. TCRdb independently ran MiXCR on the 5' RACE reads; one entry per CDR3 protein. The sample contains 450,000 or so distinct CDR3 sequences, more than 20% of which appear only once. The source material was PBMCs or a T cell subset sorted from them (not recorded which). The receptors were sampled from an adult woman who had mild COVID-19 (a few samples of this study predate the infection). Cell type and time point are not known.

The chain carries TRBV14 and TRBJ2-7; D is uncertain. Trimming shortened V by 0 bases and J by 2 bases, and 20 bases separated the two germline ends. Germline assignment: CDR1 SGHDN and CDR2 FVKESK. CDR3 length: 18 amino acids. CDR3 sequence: CASSQEPQARRATYEQYF. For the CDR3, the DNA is TGTGCCAGCAGCCAAGAACCCCAAGCCCGCAGAGCCACCTACGAGCAGTACTTC.

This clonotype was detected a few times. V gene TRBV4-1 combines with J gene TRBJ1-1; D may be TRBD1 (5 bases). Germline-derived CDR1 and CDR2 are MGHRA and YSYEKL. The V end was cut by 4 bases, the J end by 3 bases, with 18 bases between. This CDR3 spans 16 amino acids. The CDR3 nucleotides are TGCGCCAGCAGCCTAGAGGGACGCCAGAGAGACACTGAAGCTTTCTTT. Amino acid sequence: CASSLEGRQRDTEAFF.

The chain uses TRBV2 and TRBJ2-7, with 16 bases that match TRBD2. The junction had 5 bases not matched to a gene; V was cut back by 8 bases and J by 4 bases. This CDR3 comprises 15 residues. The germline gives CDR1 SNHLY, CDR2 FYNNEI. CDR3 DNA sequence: TGTGCCAGCCTGGGACTAGCGGGAGGGAATTACGAGCAGTACTTC. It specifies CASLGLAGGNYEQYF.

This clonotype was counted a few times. The CDR3 spells CSVDDRSYGYTF. The CDR3 DNA is TGCAGCGTCGACGACAGGTCCTATGGCTACACCTTC. The chain combines TRBV29-1 with TRBJ1-2; TRBD1 might be the D (6 bases). Trimming left V 6 bases short and J 4 bases short, with 12 bases between. The CDR3 is 12 amino acids. Germline CDR1 SQVTM, CDR2 ANQGSEA.

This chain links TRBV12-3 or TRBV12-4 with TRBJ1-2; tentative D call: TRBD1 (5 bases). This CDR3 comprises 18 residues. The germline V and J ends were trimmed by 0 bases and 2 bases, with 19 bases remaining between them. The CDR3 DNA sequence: TGTGCCAGCAGTTTAGCGCGAGTGGGGCGGTGGGAGAACTATGGCTACACCTTC. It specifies CASSLARVGRWENYGYTF.

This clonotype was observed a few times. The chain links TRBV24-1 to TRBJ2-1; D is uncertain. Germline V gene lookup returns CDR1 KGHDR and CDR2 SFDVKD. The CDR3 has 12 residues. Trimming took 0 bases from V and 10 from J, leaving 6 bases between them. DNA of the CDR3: TGTGCCACCAGTGATTTGTTCTTAGAGCAGTTCTTC. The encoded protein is CATSDLFLEQFF.

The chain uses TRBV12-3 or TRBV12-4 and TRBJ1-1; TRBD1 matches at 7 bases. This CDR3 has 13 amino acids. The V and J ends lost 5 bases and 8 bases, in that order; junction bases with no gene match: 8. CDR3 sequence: CASSHNRGSEAFF. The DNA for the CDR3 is TGTGCCAGCAGTCATAACAGGGGATCAGAAGCTTTCTTT.

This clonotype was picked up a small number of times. CDR3 DNA sequence: TGCAGTGCTAGACCTAGCGGGAAGTCGTCCTACAATGAGCAGTTCTTC. Translated: CSARPSGKSSYNEQFF. The chain recombines TRBV20-1 with TRBJ2-1, with 9 bases identical to TRBD2. This CDR3 spans 16 amino acids. Trimming took 2 bases from V and 1 from J; bases not matched to a gene: 6. Per germline, CDR1 DFQATT and CDR2 SNEGSKA (reference sequence).

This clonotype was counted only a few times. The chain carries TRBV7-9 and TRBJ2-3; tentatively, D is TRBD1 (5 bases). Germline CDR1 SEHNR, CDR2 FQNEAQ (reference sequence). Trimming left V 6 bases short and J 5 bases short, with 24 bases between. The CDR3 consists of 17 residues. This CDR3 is CASSPLTGLPYGDTQYF. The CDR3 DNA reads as TGTGCCAGCAGTCCCCTCACAGGCCTACCGTACGGAGATACGCAGTATTTT.

The CDR3: CASSQEPRGGYQPQHF. The DNA for the CDR3 is TGCGCCAGCAGCCAAGAGCCGAGAGGGGGATATCAGCCCCAGCATTTT. The genes are TRBV4-1 and TRBJ1-5, with D maybe TRBD1 (6 bases). CDR1 and CDR2 from the germline V gene are MGHRA and YSYEKL. The germline V and J ends were trimmed by 0 bases and 5 bases, with 14 bases remaining between them. CDR3 length: 16 residues.

In DNA, the CDR3 is TGTGCCAGCAGCTGGAGACAGGGGATCGTCCTGTACGAGCAGTACTTC. As protein: CASSWRQGIVLYEQYF. J is TRBJ2-7 and V is TRBV5-4; 8 bases line up with TRBD1. The trim removed 3 bases at V and 4 bases at J, leaving 12 bases unmatched. The V gene's germline CDR1 is SGHNT and CDR2 YYREEE (reference sequence). This CDR3 region has 16 residues.

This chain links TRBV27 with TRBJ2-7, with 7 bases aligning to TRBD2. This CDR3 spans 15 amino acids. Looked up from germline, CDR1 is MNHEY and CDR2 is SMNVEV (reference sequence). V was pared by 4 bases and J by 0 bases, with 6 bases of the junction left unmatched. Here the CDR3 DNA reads TGTGCCAGCAGTTCGTGGCTAGCGGACTCCTACGAGCAGTACTTC. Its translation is CASSSWLADSYEQYF.